This T cell receptor (beta chain) emerged from a study of T cells in Graves' hyperthyroidism and ophthalmopathy. This clonotype was observed many times. TCR beta CDR3 sequences were amplified from RNA transcripts. RT-PCR in the first round (using the HTBI primer set) targeted the TCR CDR3. TCRdb called the multiplex PCR reads again in MiXCR, with one record for every CDR3 protein. This table holds 500,000 to 800,000 distinct CDR3 sequences, around 13% found once. Trimming at V came to 6 bases and at J to 4 bases, leaving 14 bases not matched to a gene. Germline V gene lookup returns CDR1 MDHEN and CDR2 SYDVKM. CDR3 length equals 18 residues. Every diagnosis used clinical symptoms, serum thyroxine and TRAb, thyroid ultrasound and orbital computed tomography. PBMCs were collected from an approximately 9.2 ml volume of fresh peripheral blood.

The sequenced sample was blood. This clonotype originated in a woman between 50 and 59 years old with Graves' ophthalmopathy. The V and J genes are TRBV28 and TRBJ2-7, with TRBD2 identical over 14 bases. CDR3 nucleotides: TGTGCCAGCAGCGACGTTCCTCCCGGACTAGCGGGAGGTTACGAGCAGTACTTC. It encodes CASSDVPPGLAGGYEQYF. The entire variable domain, with the rest obtained from reference TRBV28 and TRBJ2-7, is as follows: DVKVTQSSRYLVKRTGEKVFLECVQDMDHENMFWYRQDPGLGLRLIYFSYDVKMKEKGDIPEGYSVSREKKERFSLILESASTNQTSMYLCASSDVPPGLAGGYEQYFGPGTRLTVT.